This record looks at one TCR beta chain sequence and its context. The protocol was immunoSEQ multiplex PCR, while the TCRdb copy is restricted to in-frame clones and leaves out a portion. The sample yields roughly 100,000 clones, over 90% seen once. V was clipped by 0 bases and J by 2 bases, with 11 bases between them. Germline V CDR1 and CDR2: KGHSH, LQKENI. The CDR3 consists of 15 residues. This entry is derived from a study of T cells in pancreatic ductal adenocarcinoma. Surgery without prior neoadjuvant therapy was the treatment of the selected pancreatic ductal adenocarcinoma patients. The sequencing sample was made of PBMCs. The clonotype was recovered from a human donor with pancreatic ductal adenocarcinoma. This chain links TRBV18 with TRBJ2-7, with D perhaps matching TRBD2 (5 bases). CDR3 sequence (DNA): TGTGCCAGCTCACCACCGGTACCGGGGACCTACGAGCAGTACTTC. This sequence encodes CASSPPVPGTYEQYF.